A selection of T cell receptor beta chains follows, all from one sample in a study of cytomegalovirus exposure and HLA in healthy donors. The protocol was immunoSEQ multiplex PCR, while the TCRdb copy is restricted to in-frame clones and leaves out a portion. The data contain tens of thousands of clones, less than 80% of them singletons. Sequencing input: PBMCs. Receptors were obtained from a male donor in good health and CMV-seronegative. Each CDR3 is given with its conserved first and last residue. A D gene is named only where the DNA matches it firmly. Not all rows give a size; the values are once, few, many and, for expanded clones, a class.

J gene	D gene	V gene	clone size	CDR3 DNA	CDR3 protein
TRBJ2-2	TRBD1	TRBV10-3	.	TGTGCCATCAGTGGCTCCGGGACAGGGGGAACCGGGGAGCTGTTTTTT	CAISGSGTGGTGELFF
TRBJ1-1	.	TRBV5-1	.	TGCGCCAGCAGCTTGGAGGGAGGGTACTCTGAAGCTTTCTTT	CASSLEGGYSEAFF
TRBJ1-4	.	TRBV7-2	.	TGTGCCAGCAGCTCACCCCCCGGGTCCCTGTTTTTT	CASSSPPGSLFF
TRBJ2-3	TRBD2	TRBV27	.	TGTGCCAGCAGTTTATCGGCGGGAGGGCCCATCGGTACGCAGTATTTT	CASSLSAGGPIGTQYF
TRBJ2-3	TRBD1	TRBV29-1	.	TGCAGCCTCTCCGGGGACAGGGTTTTCACAGATACGCAGTATTTT	CSLSGDRVFTDTQYF
TRBJ2-7	TRBD1	TRBV6-5	.	TGTGCCAGCAGTCCCCCAGGGACAGGGGTCTACGAGCAGTACTTC	CASSPPGTGVYEQYF
TRBJ1-1	.	TRBV10-3	once	TGTGCCATCAGTGAGCCGACACGAAACACTGAAGCTTTCTTT	CAISEPTRNTEAFF
TRBJ2-3	.	TRBV2	.	TGTGCCAGCAGTGTTGTGGCAGGGTCGGGTGTTGGGACGCAGTATTTT	CASSVVAGSGVGTQYF
TRBJ1-4	.	TRBV29-1	.	TGCAGCGTTGGTGAGATACGCGAAAAACTGTTTTTT	CSVGEIREKLFF
TRBJ1-5	.	TRBV19	.	TGTGCCAGTAAGGCAGGGTCCAATCAGCCCCAGCATTTT	CASKAGSNQPQHF
TRBJ2-5	TRBD1	TRBV28	.	TGTGCCAGCAGGACAACGGGACAGGGGGCATCAGAGACCCAGTACTTC	CASRTTGQGASETQYF
TRBJ2-7	.	TRBV9	.	TGTGCCAGCAGCCCTGGTGGTCAGGGCTACGAGCAGTACTTC	CASSPGGQGYEQYF
TRBJ2-1	.	TRBV9	.	TGTGCCAGCAGCGTAGCCGGGAGCGGATACAATGAGCAGTTCTTC	CASSVAGSGYNEQFF
TRBJ2-5	.	TRBV27	.	TGTGCCAGCAGTCCCCAATACAGGGAGACCCAGTACTTC	CASSPQYRETQYF
TRBJ2-7	TRBD2	TRBV4-3	.	TGCGCCAGCAGCCAGTATAGCGGGGGGCCATCCTACGAGCAGTACTTC	CASSQYSGGPSYEQYF
TRBJ1-5	.	TRBV15	few	TGTGCCACCAGCAGGTTGACAGGCGATAATCAGCCCCAGCATTTT	CATSRLTGDNQPQHF
TRBJ2-7	.	TRBV4-3	.	TGCGCCAGCAGCCAAGATAGGGGCTACGAGCAGTACTTC	CASSQDRGYEQYF
TRBJ2-5	TRBD2	TRBV2	.	TGTGCCAGCGGGAGGGGCCCCCAAGAGACCCAGTACTTC	CASGRGPQETQYF
TRBJ1-2	.	TRBV29-1	.	TGCAGCGTTGAAGATCCTATAAAACTCTATGGCTACACCTTC	CSVEDPIKLYGYTF
TRBJ1-6	.	TRBV5-6	.	TGTGCCAGCAGCTTGGATGGGGGAGGCTCCTATAATTCACCCCTCCACTTT	CASSLDGGGSYNSPLHF
TRBJ2-7	TRBD1	TRBV27	few	TGTGCCAGCAGTTCACCGGGACAGATCTACGAGCAGTACTTC	CASSSPGQIYEQYF
TRBJ1-1	.	TRBV5-1	.	TGCGCCAGCAGCTTGGCGGGGGAGACTGAAGCTTTCTTT	CASSLAGETEAFF
TRBJ1-2	TRBD1	TRBV19	.	TGTGCCAGTACCCGGGACAGGGGGAGCTACTATGGCTACACCTTC	CASTRDRGSYYGYTF
TRBJ1-3	TRBD1	TRBV18	.	TGTGCCAGCTCACCACGCGAAACAGGGGTTGGAAACACCATATATTTT	CASSPRETGVGNTIYF
TRBJ2-3	TRBD1	TRBV9	.	TGTGCCAGCAGCGTAGCTGGGGGACAGGGGGTAGATACGCAGTATTTT	CASSVAGGQGVDTQYF
TRBJ1-2	TRBD1	TRBV9	.	TGTGCCAGCAGCCCGGACAGGGACTATGGCTACACCTTC	CASSPDRDYGYTF
TRBJ2-7	.	TRBV6-5	.	TGTGCCAGCAGTTACTCCGCGGGGAGCTCCTACGAGCAGTACTTC	CASSYSAGSSYEQYF
TRBJ2-1	.	TRBV7-2	.	TGTGCCAGCAGACCCCTCGTGGCTACTAACTACAATGAGCAGTTCTTC	CASRPLVATNYNEQFF
TRBJ1-1	.	TRBV28	.	TGTGCCAGCAGTTTACGGGGGGCTTACACTGAAGCTTTCTTT	CASSLRGAYTEAFF
TRBJ2-7	.	TRBV6-1	few	TGTGCCAGCAGCGCTTACAGCCAGGGGTACGAGCAGTACTTC	CASSAYSQGYEQYF
TRBJ1-2	.	TRBV25-1	.	TGTGCCAGCAAATCGGCGGCAAACTATGGCTACACCTTC	CASKSAANYGYTF
TRBJ2-2	.	TRBV11-3	few	TGTGCCAGCTCCTCTAGCGTGAACACCGGGGAGCTGTTTTTT	CASSSSVNTGELFF
TRBJ1-5	.	TRBV28	.	TGTGCCAGCAGTTGGGGAGGGGCCTATCAGCCCCAGCATTTT	CASSWGGAYQPQHF
TRBJ2-7	.	TRBV19	.	TGTGCCAGTAGCCCGCGGGCCCCACAAGGCGAGCAGTACTTC	CASSPRAPQGEQYF
TRBJ1-1	.	TRBV2	.	TGTGCCAGCAGTGTACAGGGTCAGACTGAAGCTTTCTTT	CASSVQGQTEAFF
TRBJ1-1	.	TRBV7-2	.	TGTGCCAGCAGCTTTGGGGGCAGAAGGCCTGAAGCTTTCTTT	CASSFGGRRPEAFF
TRBJ1-1	.	TRBV6-1	once	TGTGCCAGCAGCTCAGGGGAAGGTATGGACACTGAAGCTTTCTTT	CASSSGEGMDTEAFF
TRBJ2-5	.	TRBV11-3	.	TGTGCCAGCAGCTTATTGGTCTTAGGGGGACGGAAGTACCAAGAGACCCAGTACTTC	CASSLLVLGGRKYQETQYF
TRBJ2-3	TRBD2	TRBV5-1	.	TGCGCCAGCAGCTTACCGAATAGCGGGAGTTTCAGAGATACGCAGTATTTT	CASSLPNSGSFRDTQYF
TRBJ2-2	TRBD1	TRBV5-5	.	TGTGCCAGCAGCGCAGGGGGCTTGAACACCGGGGAGCTGTTTTTT	CASSAGGLNTGELFF
TRBJ2-3	.	TRBV5-1	once	TGCGCCAGCAGCTTGTTGAACGTAGCGGGCACAGATACGCAGTATTTT	CASSLLNVAGTDTQYF
TRBJ2-7	.	TRBV2	.	TGTGCCAGCAGCCATAAGCCGGGACACCTAACCTACGAGCAGTACTTC	CASSHKPGHLTYEQYF
TRBJ1-4	.	TRBV4-3	.	TGCGCCAGCAGCCGAGCGCGGCAGGGAGGTGAAAAACTGTTTTTT	CASSRARQGGEKLFF
TRBJ2-3	.	TRBV5-8	few	TGTGCCAGCAGCTCCCCAGGGGAAGATACGCAGTATTTT	CASSSPGEDTQYF
TRBJ1-1	.	TRBV4-3	.	TGCGCCAGCAGCCAAGAAGGTGGAGGGATGAACACTGAAGCTTTCTTT	CASSQEGGGMNTEAFF
TRBJ1-2	TRBD1	TRBV19	.	TGTGCCAGTAGTATTATGGGACAGCACTATGGCTACACCTTC	CASSIMGQHYGYTF
TRBJ1-2	.	TRBV20-1	.	TGCAGTGCTAGCCAGCGTTCTGGCTACACCTTC	CSASQRSGYTF
TRBJ2-6	.	TRBV6-6	.	TGTGCCAGCCACCAGGGGCAGGGTGGGGCCAACGTCCTGACTTTC	CASHQGQGGANVLTF